Listed below are T cell receptor beta chains from one sample, sequenced in a study of identical twins. TCRdb used MiXCR to reprocess the 5' RACE reads, holding one entry per CDR3 protein. Seen here are 450,000 or so distinct CDR3 sequences, about 13% observed once, and the top ten hold 0.98%. These data were likewise used in another study, on yellow fever vaccine responses in identical twins.

Sequenced sample: CD4+ T cells sorted from blood. The receptors derive from a woman aged 18-35 years in good health. Both conserved end residues are part of each CDR3. Fields, in order: clone size, D gene, V gene, J gene, CDR3 DNA, CDR3 protein. D genes are given only for firm matches. The size of a clone is reported for some rows only, either as once, few or many, or as a class for expanded clones.

few	.	TRBV9	TRBJ2-3	TGTGCCAGCAGCAGGGTGCCTAGCACAGATACGCAGTATTTT	CASSRVPSTDTQYF
.	TRBD2	TRBV4-2	TRBJ2-2	TGTGCCAGCAGCCTCAGCGGGGACACCGGGGAGCTGTTTTTT	CASSLSGDTGELFF
.	.	TRBV27	TRBJ2-7	TGTGCCAGCAGCCGCAACTCCTACGAGCAGTACTTC	CASSRNSYEQYF
few	TRBD2	TRBV4-3	TRBJ2-1	TGCGCCAGCAGCCTCGGGACTAGCGTAGCCAATGAGCAGTTCTTC	CASSLGTSVANEQFF
few	TRBD2	TRBV12-3/TRBV12-4	TRBJ2-3	TGTGCCAGCAGATCCAACCCTAGCGGGCCCGCGCAGTATTTT	CASRSNPSGPAQYF
.	TRBD1	TRBV6-1	TRBJ2-7	TGTGCCAGCAGACGGGACAGGGAAGGAGACGAGCAGTACTTC	CASRRDREGDEQYF
few	.	TRBV14	TRBJ2-2	TGTGCCAGCAGCCAAGTCTTGTGGACCGGGGAGCTGTTTTTT	CASSQVLWTGELFF
few	.	TRBV10-3	TRBJ2-7	TGTGCCATCAGTGTAAAGGGGTACGAGCAGTACTTC	CAISVKGYEQYF
few	.	TRBV6-2/TRBV6-3	TRBJ2-7	TGTGCCAGCAGTTCCTGGACCCTGGGATCGTACTTC	CASSSWTLGSYF
few	TRBD2	TRBV28	TRBJ2-7	TGTGCCAGCAGTACCCCGGGACTAGCGGGGCCCAAGGAGCAGTACTTC	CASSTPGLAGPKEQYF